These 27 T cell receptor beta chains originate from one sample sequenced in a study of blood T cell repertoires in COVID-19. Clones were read by immunoSEQ multiplex PCR, and TCRdb kept only the in-frame ones, dropping some. The data contain hundreds of thousands of clones, about nine tenths of them singletons. Sequencing was done on a sample of PBMCs or T cells enriched from blood (not recorded which). The source of these receptors is a man in his fifties who had been exposed to COVID-19.

This clone has only one observation. The chain's CDR3 is CASSSPQVPLHF. CDR3 bases: TGTGCCAGCAGCTCCCCACAGGTTCCCCTCCACTTT. The chain joins TRBV7-6 to TRBJ1-6; D might be TRBD1 (5 bases). The ends were cut back, 4 bases at V and 13 bases at J, with 11 bases in the middle. The CDR3 length is 12 residues. The V gene's germline CDR1 is SGHVS and CDR2 FNYEAQ. Full variable domain (rest looked up from reference TRBV7-6 and TRBJ1-6): GAGVSQSPRYKVTKRGQDVALRCDPISGHVSLYWYRQALGQGPEFLTYFNYEAQQDKSGLPNDRFSAERPEGSISTLTIQRTEQRDSAMYRCASSSPQVPLHFGNGTRLTVT.

This chain links TRBV12-3 or TRBV12-4 with TRBJ1-1; 7 nucleotides align to TRBD1. The CDR3 has 13 amino acids. Trimming at V came to 8 bases and at J to 8 bases, leaving 11 bases not matched to a gene. In DNA form, the CDR3 reads TGTGCCAGCCGTTCAATGGAGACAGGGGAAGCTTTCTTT. As protein: CASRSMETGEAFF.

The chain uses TRBV29-1 and TRBJ2-7; TRBD2 is a possible D gene (5 bases). Germline CDR1 SQVTM, CDR2 ANQGSEA. The V end was cut by 6 bases, the J end by 1 base, with 13 bases between. The CDR3 is 13 amino acids. The CDR3 nucleotides are TGCAGCGTCACGACGGGGAGATCCTACGAGCAGTACTTC. Its protein is CSVTTGRSYEQYF.

The chain uses TRBV7-9 and TRBJ2-5; no clear D gene. V lost 6 bases and J lost 3, with 17 bases in between. Germline assignment: CDR1 SEHNR and CDR2 FQNEAQ (reference sequence). This CDR3 comprises 15 residues. Here the CDR3 reads CASRRTKTEEETQYF. The DNA for the CDR3 is TGTGCCAGCAGGAGAACTAAGACGGAAGAAGAGACCCAGTACTTC.

V gene TRBV2 combines with J gene TRBJ1-5; D is undetermined. Trimming cost V 7 bases and J 9 bases, with 13 bases left between them. The CDR3 spans 12 residues. Germline values: CDR1 SNHLY, CDR2 FYNNEI. CDR3: CASTREGGPQHF. DNA of the CDR3: TGTGCCAGCACTAGGGAGGGAGGGCCCCAGCATTTT.

This chain joins TRBV5-1 and TRBJ2-3; TRBD2 is a possible D gene (5 bases). Trimming cost V 0 bases and J 0 bases, with 11 bases left between them. This CDR3 comprises 16 residues. Germline CDR1 SGHRS, CDR2 YFSETQ. CDR3 sequence: CASSLEGRTSTDTQYF. DNA for the CDR3: TGCGCCAGCAGCTTGGAAGGCAGGACTAGCACAGATACGCAGTATTTT.

The chain links TRBV2 to TRBJ1-2; D is ambiguous. The CDR3 runs to 13 residues. V dropped 8 bases and J dropped 6 bases, with 16 bases sitting between them. Germline V CDR1 and CDR2: SNHLY, FYNNEI. The CDR3 loop reads CASFGEESDGYTF. DNA for the CDR3: TGTGCCAGCTTCGGCGAGGAAAGCGATGGCTACACCTTC.

The gene calls are TRBV18 and TRBJ1-1; no definite D call. Trimming took 6 bases from V and 2 from J, leaving 10 bases between them. Germline CDR1 reads KGHSH; CDR2 reads LQKENI. The CDR3 is 13 amino acids. The CDR3 nucleotides are TGTGCCAGCTCGGGCTCTCCCAACACTGAAGCTTTCTTT. Protein sequence: CASSGSPNTEAFF.

The chain carries TRBV24-1 and TRBJ2-7, with 9 bases matching TRBD1. Germline CDR1 and CDR2: KGHDR and SFDVKD. CDR3 size: 17 residues. Trimming removed 0 bases from V and 4 bases from J; junction bases left unmatched: 9. The CDR3 nucleotides read TGTGCCACCAGTGATTTGCATAGGGACAGGGAGCCGTACGAGCAGTACGTC. It codes for CATSDLHRDREPYEQYV.

This chain's CDR3 is CASSLSGYDQPQHF. The CDR3 DNA follows: TGCGCCAGCAGCTTGTCGGGGTATGATCAGCCCCAGCATTTT. This rearrangement joins TRBV5-1 to TRBJ1-5; no clear D. The CDR3 covers 14 residues. Germline CDR1 and CDR2: SGHRS and YFSETQ. V was cut by 1 base and J by 5 bases, with 10 bases left in between. The variable domain in full, with the rest retrieved from reference TRBV5-1 and TRBJ1-5, is KAGVTQTPRYLIKTRGQQVTLSCSPISGHRSVSWYQQTPGQGLQFLFEYFSETQRNKGNFPGRFSGRQFSNSRSEMNVSTLELGDSALYLCASSLSGYDQPQHFGDGTRLSIL.

This chain links TRBV6-1 with TRBJ1-5; unclear D gene. The CDR3 runs 15 residues. With 3 bases removed from V and 7 bases from J, the gap between germline ends came to 16 bases. Per the germline V gene, CDR1 is MNHNS and CDR2 is SASEGT. This CDR3 is CASSELGRTGQPQHF. CDR3 bases: TGTGCCAGCAGTGAGTTAGGAAGGACTGGACAGCCCCAGCATTTT.

The chain couples TRBV10-2 to TRBJ2-5; 8 positions agree with TRBD1. CDR3 length equals 16 residues. V dropped 5 bases and J dropped 3; count of bases not matched to a gene: 11. Germline lookup yields CDR1 WSHSY and CDR2 SAAADI. This CDR3 reads CASSTPPGGIKETQYF. CDR3 DNA: TGCGCCAGCAGTACACCCCCAGGGGGCATCAAAGAGACCCAGTACTTC.

The chain employs TRBV6-5 and TRBJ1-2; 9 nucleotides agree with TRBD1. The germline CDR1 and CDR2 sequences are MNHEY and SVGAGI. This CDR3 contains 15 residues. The V segment lost 7 bases and the J segment 0 bases; nucleotides outside the gene matches: 6. CDR3 nucleotides: TGTGCCAGCATGGGGACAGGGTCAGCTAACTATGGCTACACCTTC. As protein: CASMGTGSANYGYTF.

V and J are TRBV28 and TRBJ2-2, with 8 bases aligning to TRBD1. Germline assignment: CDR1 MDHEN and CDR2 SYDVKM. This CDR3 has 15 residues. The junction had 11 bases not matched to a gene; V was cut back by 10 bases and J by 4 bases. The CDR3 spells CATYWTGRSTGELFF. CDR3 bases: TGTGCCACCTACTGGACAGGGCGAAGCACCGGGGAGCTGTTTTTT.

The genes are TRBV10-3 and TRBJ2-7; possibly TRBD1 for D (6 bases). Trimming left V 4 bases short and J 5 bases short, with 12 bases between. Looked up from germline, CDR1 is ENHRY and CDR2 is SYGVKD. This CDR3 is 13 amino acids long. The chain's CDR3 is CAISGATGHEQYF. CDR3 bases: TGTGCCATCAGTGGGGCGACAGGCCACGAGCAGTACTTC.

This chain uses TRBV7-9 with TRBJ2-2; no firm D call. V dropped 0 bases and J dropped 6 bases, with 11 bases sitting between them. This CDR3 comprises 15 residues. In germline, CDR1 is SEHNR, CDR2 FQNEAQ (reference sequence). In nucleotides, the CDR3 is TGTGCCAGCAGCTTAGCCCTCTATGAGTCCGGGGAGCTGTTTTTT. It yields the protein CASSLALYESGELFF. The full variable domain, in which reference TRBV7-9 and TRBJ2-2 provide the parts outside the CDR3, is DTGVSQNPRHKITKRGQNVTFRCDPISEHNRLYWYRQTLGQGPEFLTYFQNEAQLEKSRLLSDRFSAERPKGSFSTLEIQRTEQGDSAMYLCASSLALYESGELFFGEGSRLTVL.

The V call is TRBV28, the J call TRBJ1-5; 11 bases match TRBD1. CDR3 length equals 18 residues. The germline V gene encodes CDR1 MDHEN and CDR2 SYDVKM. The trim removed 6 bases at V and 3 bases at J, leaving 13 bases unmatched. Written as DNA, the CDR3 is TGTGCCAGCAGATCGGGACAGGGGGGTTCCGACTCCAATCAGCCCCAGCATTTT. This sequence encodes CASRSGQGGSDSNQPQHF.

The rearrangement uses TRBV7-9 and TRBJ2-1, with TRBD2 matching over 8 bases. CDR3 length equals 17 residues. CDR1 is SEHNR and CDR2 is FQNEAQ in the germline V gene (reference sequence). Unmatched junction bases numbered 14, after V lost 2 bases and J lost 8 bases. CDR3 in DNA: TGTGCCAGCAGCTTAAGGCTAGCGGGTCCCTTCGGGGATGAGCAGTTCTTC. This codes for CASSLRLAGPFGDEQFF.

This clone has only one observation. The V gene is TRBV2, the J gene TRBJ1-2, with 7 bases lining up with TRBD1. Germline CDR1 SNHLY, CDR2 FYNNEI. V trimming: 4 bases; J trimming: 4 bases; junction bases outside the gene matches: 6. The CDR3 is 14 amino acids. CDR3 amino acids: CASSAGRGIYGYTF. CDR3 sequence (DNA): TGTGCCAGCAGTGCAGGCAGGGGGATCTATGGCTACACCTTC. Full variable domain (rest looked up from reference TRBV2 and TRBJ1-2): EPEVTQTPSHQVTQMGQEVILRCVPISNHLYFYWYRQILGQKVEFLVSFYNNEISEKSEIFDDQFSVERPDGSNFTLKIRSTKLEDSAMYFCASSAGRGIYGYTFGSGTRLTVV.

The chain recombines TRBV13 with TRBJ1-1; no clear D. There are 16 residues in the CDR3. The V and J ends lost 4 bases and 2 bases respectively, with 17 bases between them. The germline V gene encodes CDR1 PRHDT and CDR2 FYEKMQ (reference sequence). CDR3 sequence: CASSYSRGGQNTEAFF. CDR3 bases: TGTGCCAGCAGCTATTCCCGTGGAGGGCAAAACACTGAAGCTTTCTTT.

This sequence joins TRBV9 and TRBJ2-1; 8 nucleotides agree with TRBD2. Per germline, CDR1 SGDLS and CDR2 YYNGEE. The CDR3 extends over 14 amino acids. The junction had 6 bases not matched to a gene; V was cut back by 6 bases and J by 4 bases. The CDR3 DNA reads TGTGCCAGCACGGGAGGGCCGCATTACAATGAGCAGTTCTTC. It encodes CASTGGPHYNEQFF.

This clone turned up a few times. The chain carries TRBV7-9 and TRBJ2-7; 7 bases align to TRBD2. This CDR3 has 14 residues. The J segment lost 2 bases and the V segment lost 5 bases, leaving 6 bases of the junction unmatched. The germline CDR1 and CDR2 sequences are SEHNR and FQNEAQ (reference sequence). The CDR3 DNA is TGTGCCAGCAGCCACAGCGGGGCGCCCTACGAGCAGTACTTC. It yields the protein CASSHSGAPYEQYF.

This rearrangement joins TRBV18 to TRBJ1-2, with 9 bases matching TRBD1. This CDR3 spans 14 amino acids. V gave up 1 base and J gave up 6 bases; unmatched junction bases: 3. The germline V gene encodes CDR1 KGHSH and CDR2 LQKENI. The CDR3 nucleotides are TGTGCCAGCTCACCACGGACAGGGGAACATGGCTACACCTTC. It specifies CASSPRTGEHGYTF.

This chain uses TRBV28 with TRBJ2-5; 7 bases are shared with TRBD2. The V and J ends lost 4 bases and 5 bases, in that order; junction bases with no gene match: 13. Germline V gene data show CDR1 as MDHEN and CDR2 as SYDVKM. CDR3 length equals 16 residues. The chain's CDR3 is CASSWGPQAGTETQYF. The CDR3, as DNA: TGTGCCAGCAGTTGGGGTCCCCAAGCGGGGACGGAGACCCAGTACTTC.

A single count supports this clone. The V call is TRBV6-6, the J call TRBJ2-1; 11 nucleotides align to TRBD2. Germline V CDR1 and CDR2: MNHNY, SVGAGI (reference sequence). After removal of 5 bases from V and 3 bases from J, the junction contained 9 bases not matched to a gene. The CDR3 extends over 17 amino acids. DNA of the CDR3: TGTGCCAGCAGTCCCTCCGGGACTAGCGGCTACTACAATGAGCAGTTCTTC. This gives the protein CASSPSGTSGYYNEQFF.

The V gene is TRBV15, the J gene TRBJ1-2; perhaps TRBD1 as D (6 bases). CDR3 length: 18 amino acids. Germline CDR1 LNHNV, CDR2 YYDKDF (reference sequence). V lost 1 base and J lost 2, with 20 bases in between. Written as DNA, the CDR3 is TGTGCCACCAGCAGAGTACGGGGGGCGAAAACCGAAAACTATGGCTACACCTTC. Encoded protein: CATSRVRGAKTENYGYTF.

This clone appeared a few times. The chain employs TRBV3-1 (or the pseudogene TRBV3-2) and TRBJ2-2; possibly TRBD1 for D (6 bases). Germline V CDR1 and CDR2: LGHDT, YNNKEL (reference sequence). The CDR3 has 15 amino acids. V lost 1 base to trimming and J lost 1 base, with 7 bases between them. CDR3 DNA: TGTGCCAGCAGCCAAGTCAGGGGGAACACCGGGGAGCTGTTTTTT. This encodes CASSQVRGNTGELFF.